The sequence of this TCR beta chain was determined in a study of T cell responses to AZD1222 COVID-19 vaccine (dated by TCRdb to the early 2020s). Looking at the study overall: TCR sequencing was performed for more than 230 trial participants, of whom roughly 200 were given two doses of AZD1222 and around 26 were given two doses of MenACWY control vaccine. Trial participants were enrolled by age into subgroups of 18-55, 56-69 and 70-plus years, and around 140, 26 and 57 TCR-sequenced participants, respectively, were included in these subgroups.

The time point label for this specimen denotes: baseline before first vaccination. This specimen's treatment or condition label, interpreted: meningococcal conjugate vaccine given as trial control. Samples from vaccinated people were obtained from the UK trials COV001 and COV002, which included a single-blind randomized controlled phase 2/3 trial of AZD1222 (ChAdOx1 nCoV-19) in healthy adults. For TCRbeta chain sequencing, PBMC samples were collected from trial participants at day 0 and at day 28 after the second dose. Here is what the overall study found, with its caveats: After two AZD1222 doses, spike-specific TCR breadth and depth were significantly higher than at day 0 and than in MenACWY recipients. Reportedly, almost half of the unique spike-specific TCRs recognized epitopes lying outside the regions that are mutated in the B.1.351 and B.1.1.7 variants. The whole spike protein was spanned by vaccine-associated CD4 TCRs, and dominant responses were seen in regions 160-218 and 743-854. Conclusions about previously exposed vaccinees were limited because only six AZD1222 recipients were SARS-CoV-2 seropositive at baseline. Most participants were white British and females outnumbered males, and the authors suggested that clonal diversity may have been underestimated. Because no day 14 peak-response samples were available, the repertoires could be characterized only after the peak T cell response. The 56-69-year group was small, and its depth increase did not reach significance, likely because of low power.

The CDR3, from cysteine to phenylalanine, totals 15 residues. CDR3 DNA is the only sequence kept; it has 45 bases, read in frame from the first base. The germline V gene encodes CDR1 SGHRS and CDR2 YFSETQ. The junction carries 10 bases between V and J, which are trimmed by 0 bases and 2 bases respectively. This clone has more than one count but fewer than ten. The specificity of this receptor is unknown. The sample holds no much larger clone one base away, and base qualities are not on file. The CDR3 regions of human TCRbeta chains were analyzed by immunosequencing. The original methods were these. TCRs in the repertoires were matched against a reference library of SARS-CoV-2-specific TCRs that had been generated with the MIRA antigen-specificity platform. Breadth was defined as the fraction of unique TCRs that were SARS-CoV-2-associated, and depth was defined as the fraction of total T cells that were SARS-CoV-2-associated. Using the MIRA data, each spike-specific TCR was mapped to the spike region that the TCR reacts to and placed in a CD4 or CD8 class. Log10-transformed breadth and depth values were compared by one-way ANOVA with Sidak's multiple comparisons tests. TCRdb mirrors the immuneACCESS table, restricted to in-frame sequences. Some clones are absent from its copies; in checked studies, under half trace to an unresolved V gene, and the reason for the others is unknown. D and trimming come from the DNA, and the V and J calls and clone size come from that table. In all, the sample holds some 120,000 clones, and over 75% of those were seen once. Clones ranked in the top ten supply 3% to 4.5% of the sample.

Recombination connected TRBV5-1 to TRBJ2-3, with no confident D gene call. This sequence originates from an adult in good health. The starting material was peripheral blood, obtained on day 0 of MenACWY control vaccination. The DNA reads TGCGCCAGCAGCTTGGGCCGGCCCCCCACAGATACGCAGTATTTT. Its translation reads: CASSLGRPPTDTQYF.